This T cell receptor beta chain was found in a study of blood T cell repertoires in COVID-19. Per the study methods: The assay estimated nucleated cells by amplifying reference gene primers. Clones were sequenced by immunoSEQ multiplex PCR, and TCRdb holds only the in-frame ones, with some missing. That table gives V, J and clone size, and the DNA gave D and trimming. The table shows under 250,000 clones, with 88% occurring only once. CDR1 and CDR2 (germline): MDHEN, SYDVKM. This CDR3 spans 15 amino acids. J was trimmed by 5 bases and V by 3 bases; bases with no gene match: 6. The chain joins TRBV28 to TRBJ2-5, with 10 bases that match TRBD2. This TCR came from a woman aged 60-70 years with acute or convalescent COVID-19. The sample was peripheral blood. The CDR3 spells CASSFQTSGYETQYF. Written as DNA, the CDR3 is TGTGCCAGCAGTTTCCAGACTAGCGGGTATGAGACCCAGTACTTC.